A selection of T cell receptor beta chains follows, all from one sample in a study of T cell repertoires in cytomegalovirus infection. MiXCR, run by TCRdb on the reads, gives a single entry per CDR3 protein. This table holds roughly 310,000 distinct CDR3 sequences, roughly a sixth found once. The sequencing input was PBMCs. The receptors were sampled from a human donor in good health (CMV status not recorded). Some clones in this sample may be carry-over from other donors' samples. The CDR3 runs from the conserved cysteine through the conserved F or W. A D gene is named only where the DNA matches it firmly. Only some rows state a clone size, as once, few, many or a class for expanded clones.

D gene	V gene	J gene	clone size	CDR3 DNA	CDR3 protein
TRBD2	TRBV28	TRBJ2-7	.	TGTGCCAGCAGTTTATTTTCTAGCGGGGGGCCGAACTACGAGCAGTACTTC	CASSLFSSGGPNYEQYF
.	TRBV19	TRBJ1-5	.	TGTGCCAGCCAAACAGGGCTTGGGCAGCCCCAGCATTTT	CASQTGLGQPQHF
.	TRBV20-1	TRBJ2-2	.	TGCAGTGCTAGAGATGGGGCGGGACCGAACACCGGGGAGCTGTTTTTT	CSARDGAGPNTGELFF
TRBD1	TRBV12-3/TRBV12-4	TRBJ2-5	few	TGTGCCAGCAGTGGACAGGGGGCGTATCGGCAAGAGACCCAGTACTTC	CASSGQGAYRQETQYF
.	TRBV28	TRBJ1-4	few	TGTGCCACCGGGCGGGAAAAACTGTTTTTT	CATGREKLFF
.	TRBV6-2/TRBV6-3	TRBJ1-2	.	TGTGCCAGCAGTTTCCTGACAGGATCCTATGGCTACACCTTC	CASSFLTGSYGYTF
.	TRBV7-9	TRBJ2-3	many	TGTGCCAGCAGCTTCGGGGGCTCAAGCACAGATACGCAGTATTTT	CASSFGGSSTDTQYF
.	TRBV9	TRBJ2-5	few	TGTGCCAGCACCCTAGGAGGAGGGCGAGAGACCCAGTACTTC	CASTLGGGRETQYF
.	TRBV4-2	TRBJ2-1	few	TGTGCCAGCAGCCAAGAAATGGAGCCATACAATGAGCAGTTCTTC	CASSQEMEPYNEQFF
.	TRBV7-3	TRBJ2-5	many	TGTGCCAGCAGCTTATTTCCCCAAGAGACCCAGTACTTC	CASSLFPQETQYF
.	TRBV4-2	TRBJ1-4	few	TGTGCCAGCAGCCAAGTAACGCAGGGTGAGGGTGAAAAACTGTTTTTT	CASSQVTQGEGEKLFF
TRBD1	TRBV7-2	TRBJ2-7	many	TGTGCCAGCAGCCCGTGGGACAGGGACTACGAGCAGTACTTC	CASSPWDRDYEQYF
TRBD1	TRBV12-3/TRBV12-4	TRBJ2-1	.	TGTGCCAGCAGAGGGGACAGGGTATACAATGAGCAGTCCTTC	CASRGDRVYNEQSF
TRBD2	TRBV7-9	TRBJ2-1	many	TGTGCCAGTCTAGCGGGGGGAGACAATGAGCAGTTCTTC	CASLAGGDNEQFF
TRBD1	TRBV7-2	TRBJ1-2	many	TGTGCCAGCAGCACCAGACAGGGATCTAACTATGGCTACACCTTC	CASSTRQGSNYGYTF
.	TRBV7-9	TRBJ1-1	.	TGTGCCAGCAGCTTACCGCATCTTACAGGGAATGAAGCTTTCTTT	CASSLPHLTGNEAFF
.	TRBV20-1	TRBJ1-4	.	TGCAGTGCTAGAGAAGGCCCCTGGGAAAAACTGTTTTTT	CSAREGPWEKLFF
TRBD1	TRBV7-2	TRBJ2-5	many	TGTGCCAGCAGCTTGGACGTGGGGACAGGGGGACGGGAGACCCAGTACTTC	CASSLDVGTGGRETQYF
TRBD2	TRBV7-7	TRBJ2-3	many	TGTGCTAGCAGCCCCGGACTAGCTGTCCCAGATACGCAGTATTTT	CASSPGLAVPDTQYF
.	TRBV12-5	TRBJ1-6	many	TGTGCTAGTGGTATGGAGGGCCAGTCACCCCTCCACTTT	CASGMEGQSPLHF
.	TRBV7-8	TRBJ2-5	many	TGTGCCAGCAGCTTATTGCAGGTTGGGGAGACCCAGTACTTC	CASSLLQVGETQYF
TRBD2	TRBV11-2	TRBJ2-5	.	TGTGCCAGCAGCTTAGATAGCGGGGGGGCGGGGGAGACCCAGTACTTC	CASSLDSGGAGETQYF
.	TRBV12-3/TRBV12-4	TRBJ2-6	.	TGTGCCAGCAGTCAAACAGGGCCCCGCTCTGGGGCCAACGTCCTGACTTTC	CASSQTGPRSGANVLTF
.	TRBV28	TRBJ1-3	many	TGTGCCAGCAGCGACAGCTCTGGAAACACCATATATTTT	CASSDSSGNTIYF
TRBD1	TRBV6-6	TRBJ2-5	.	TGTGCCAGCAGTTACTCTCGGACAGGAGAGACCCAGTACTTC	CASSYSRTGETQYF
TRBD1	TRBV7-2	TRBJ1-6	few	TGTGCCAGCAGCTTACGGGGACAGGGTAATTCACCCCTCCACTTT	CASSLRGQGNSPLHF
.	TRBV6-5	TRBJ1-2	many	TGTGCCAGCAGCCCCCTTGGACAATTGGGGGACTATGGCTACACCTTC	CASSPLGQLGDYGYTF
.	TRBV28	TRBJ2-7	many	TGTGCCAGCAGCCCCGGGTCCCTGTACGAGCAGTACTTC	CASSPGSLYEQYF
TRBD1	TRBV20-1	TRBJ1-5	.	TGCAGTGCTAGACGGACCGGGACAGGGATAAACAATCAGCCCCAGCATTTT	CSARRTGTGINNQPQHF
TRBD2	TRBV12-3/TRBV12-4	TRBJ2-1	many	TGTGCCAGCAGCCACGGACTAGCGGGGTATGAGCAGTTCTTC	CASSHGLAGYEQFF
TRBD1	TRBV4-1	TRBJ1-1	few	TGCGCCAGCAGCCAATCCACCGGGACAGGGGGTTTCAACACTGAAGCTTTCTTT	CASSQSTGTGGFNTEAFF
.	TRBV7-2	TRBJ2-5	.	TGTGCCAGCAGCCGCCGGACAGACCAAGAGACCCAGTACTTC	CASSRRTDQETQYF
TRBD1	TRBV20-1	TRBJ2-1	many	TGCAGTGCTAGAGATCGCGGACAGGGAAAGCAGTTCTTC	CSARDRGQGKQFF
.	TRBV5-1	TRBJ2-1	.	TGCGCCAGCAGAGGGGCGAACTCCTACAATGAGCAGTTCTTC	CASRGANSYNEQFF
TRBD2	TRBV7-9	TRBJ2-3	.	TGTGCCAGCAGCCCAAGAGGCGGCGGGGGGGCCGCAGATACGCAGTATTTT	CASSPRGGGGAADTQYF
TRBD1	TRBV5-5	TRBJ1-1	few	TGTGCCAGCAGTCTCCGGAGACAGGGGGACACTGAAGCTTTCTTT	CASSLRRQGDTEAFF
TRBD1	TRBV12-3/TRBV12-4	TRBJ1-5	many	TGTGCCAGCAGTTCTGGGACAGGGGCGCACAATCAGCCCCAGCATTTT	CASSSGTGAHNQPQHF
.	TRBV20-1	TRBJ2-5	.	TGCAGTGCTCGACACCCCGGGGCAGGTCAAGAGACCCAGTACTTC	CSARHPGAGQETQYF
TRBD1	TRBV28	TRBJ2-2	many	TGTGCCAGCAGTACAGGGGTATCCGGGGAGCTGTTTTTT	CASSTGVSGELFF
TRBD1	TRBV7-9	TRBJ1-4	.	TGTGCCAGCAGCTTAGTTACCGGACAGGGGGAGGAACTGTTTTTT	CASSLVTGQGEELFF
TRBD1	TRBV20-1	TRBJ2-7	.	TGCAGTGCTAACCCCGGACAGGGCTCTCACCCCCTTAACTTC	CSANPGQGSHPLNF
.	TRBV2	TRBJ2-3	.	TGTGCCAGCAGCGCGACTATGTACACAGATACGCAGTATTTT	CASSATMYTDTQYF
.	TRBV5-1	TRBJ2-1	.	TGCGCCAGCAGCTTGGATGGCATATATGAGCAGTTCTTC	CASSLDGIYEQFF
.	TRBV4-1	TRBJ1-6	.	TGCGCCAGCAGCCAAGATCGTAAAGCGAGCTCCTATAATTCACCCCTCCACTTT	CASSQDRKASSYNSPLHF
TRBD2	TRBV7-2	TRBJ2-5	many	TGTGCCAGCAGCTTCCGACTAGCGGGGGAAGAGACCCAGTACTTC	CASSFRLAGEETQYF
.	TRBV19	TRBJ2-7	.	TGTGCCAGTAGTATCTGGGGACATGGCTCCTACGAGCAGTACTTC	CASSIWGHGSYEQYF
.	TRBV7-9	TRBJ2-6	many	TGTGCCAGCAGCCCCAGGGGCGCTGGGGCCAACGTCCTGACTTTC	CASSPRGAGANVLTF
.	TRBV7-2	TRBJ2-5	many	TGTGCCAGCAGCTCTTCTATACTCCGGGACTCGAAGACCCAGTACTTC	CASSSSILRDSKTQYF
.	TRBV20-1	TRBJ1-3	.	TGCAGTGCTAGTCAGGACTCTGGAAACACCATATATTTT	CSASQDSGNTIYF
.	TRBV3-1	TRBJ1-5	many	TGTGCCAGCAGCCAAGATACAACTAGCAATCAGCCCCAGCATTTT	CASSQDTTSNQPQHF
.	TRBV12-3/TRBV12-4	TRBJ1-5	.	TGTGCCAGCAGTTTAGAAGTGGGGAATCAGCCCCAGCATTTT	CASSLEVGNQPQHF
.	TRBV7-2	TRBJ2-1	many	TGTGCCAGCAGCCCACGGACGGAGAGCATGTTCTTC	CASSPRTESMFF
TRBD1	TRBV12-3/TRBV12-4	TRBJ2-1	many	TGTGCCAGCAGTTCTAGGACAGGGGGCTCCTACAATGAGCAGTTCTTC	CASSSRTGGSYNEQFF
.	TRBV6-2/TRBV6-3	TRBJ2-7	many	TGTGCCAGCAGTCCCTCTTACAGGAATTCGGCCCACTACGAGCAGTACTTC	CASSPSYRNSAHYEQYF
.	TRBV6-2/TRBV6-3	TRBJ2-6	.	TGTGCCAGCAGCTACTTTGGGGTTCCCTCTGGGGCCAACGTCCTGACTTTC	CASSYFGVPSGANVLTF
TRBD1	TRBV20-1	TRBJ2-3	.	TGCAGTGCTGGGACAGGGCGCACAGATACGCAGTATTTT	CSAGTGRTDTQYF
TRBD1	TRBV7-9	TRBJ2-7	many	TGTGCCAGCAGCAGGGACAGATACGAGCAGTACTTC	CASSRDRYEQYF
TRBD1	TRBV28	TRBJ2-1	few	TGTGCCAGCAGTTTTCCCGGGACAGGGCTGAGCTCCTACAATGAGCAGTTCTTC	CASSFPGTGLSSYNEQFF